These 26 T cell receptor beta chains were all obtained from the same sample, sequenced in a study of Ad26.COV2.S vaccination and SARS-CoV-2 variants. The table came from immunoSEQ multiplex PCR; TCRdb's copy has only in-frame clones and leaves some out. The sample records roughly 380,000 clones, roughly 84% being singletons. As to treatment: about 20 received Ad26.COV2.S at low or high dose, single or two shots; 5 received placebo; per-sample allocation not given. Specimens were obtained on day 63 following the first vaccine or placebo injection. Here the sequenced sample was peripheral blood, taken in a trial of Ad26.COV2.S vaccine versus placebo. The receptors were sampled from a person aged 18-65 years who received the Ad26.COV2.S COVID-19 vaccine or a placebo.

The V and J genes are TRBV14 and TRBJ1-4; 8 nucleotides agree with TRBD1. J gave up 7 bases and V 4 bases, and 8 bases lay outside the gene matches. Per germline, CDR1 SGHDN and CDR2 FVKESK. This CDR3 is built from 15 residues. The DNA of the CDR3 is TGTGCCAGCAGCCGCCTTGACAGGGGAATTGAAAAACTGTTTTTT. Residues: CASSRLDRGIEKLFF.

The chain links TRBV11-3 to TRBJ2-1, with D uncertain. Trimming removed 0 bases at V and 2 bases at J, with 2 bases between. Germline loops: CDR1 SGHNT, CDR2 YENEEA. The CDR3 totals 13 residues. The CDR3 DNA is TGTGCCAGCAGCTTAGAAACCTACAATGAGCAGTTCTTC. This encodes CASSLETYNEQFF. The complete variable domain, with remaining parts taken from reference TRBV11-3 and TRBJ2-1, reads EAGVVQSPRYKIIEKKQPVAFWCNPISGHNTLYWYLQNLGQGPELLIRYENEEAVDDSQLPKDRFSAERLKGVDSTLKIQPAELGDSAVYLCASSLETYNEQFFGPGTRLTVL.

The V gene is TRBV2, the J gene TRBJ1-2, with TRBD1 as a possible D gene (5 bases). The CDR3 sequence is 12 residues long. Trimming took 2 bases from V and 7 from J, leaving 8 bases between them. Per the germline V gene, CDR1 is SNHLY and CDR2 is FYNNEI. The chain's CDR3 is CASSEWGGGYTF. Written as DNA, the CDR3 is TGTGCCAGCAGTGAATGGGGCGGTGGCTACACCTTC.

The DNA for the CDR3 is TGTGCCAGCAGCCCCGGACTAGCGGGGAACAAAAACATTCAGTACTTC. It is translated as CASSPGLAGNKNIQYF. The genes are TRBV4-2 and TRBJ2-4; 12 nucleotides align to TRBD2. V shed 4 bases and J 3 bases; nucleotides not matched to a gene: 4. Germline values: CDR1 LGHNA, CDR2 YNFKEQ. This CDR3 has 16 amino acids.

J is TRBJ1-4 and V is TRBV6-5; D is uncertain. CDR1 and CDR2 (germline): MNHEY, SVGAGI. The V gene lost 4 bases and the J gene lost 3 bases, with 12 bases spanning the gap. This CDR3 is built from 15 residues. CDR3 bases: TGTGCCAGCAGTTTTGAACAGAGCCCTAATGAAAAACTGTTTTTT. Translation: CASSFEQSPNEKLFF.

This clone was detected once. At one boundary the junction diverges from the germline segment, which might be a read error. The rearrangement links TRBV4-1 to TRBJ2-3; D remains unclear. Germline V lookup: CDR1 MGHRA, CDR2 YSYEKL. CDR3 length equals 13 residues. CDR3 region: CASRQGSEDTQYF. DNA of the CDR3: TGCGCCAGCAGACAAGGGTCAGAAGATACGCAGTATTTT.

The table lists this clone with a count of one. The V gene is TRBV29-1, the J gene TRBJ2-2; D unresolved. The CDR3 loop spans 15 amino acids. In germline, CDR1 is SQVTM, CDR2 ANQGSEA. V gave up 1 base and J gave up 1 base, with 10 bases separating them. The CDR3: CSVEVGNGNTGELFF. CDR3 nucleotides: TGCAGCGTTGAAGTGGGGAACGGGAACACCGGGGAGCTGTTTTTT.

This rearrangement joins TRBV30 to TRBJ1-5; D uncertain. CDR1 and CDR2 (germline): GTSNPN, SVGIG (reference sequence). The CDR3 has 15 amino acids. Trimming cost V 0 bases and J 4 bases, with 13 bases left between them. CDR3 amino acids: CAWSVGQQQNQPQHF. The CDR3 DNA follows: TGTGCCTGGAGTGTAGGTCAGCAACAAAATCAGCCCCAGCATTTT.

This chain joins TRBV5-1 and TRBJ1-2; D not certain. The CDR3 length is 16 residues. The V end was cut by 0 bases, the J end by 4 bases, with 16 bases between. From germline, CDR1 is SGHRS and CDR2 YFSETQ. The CDR3 region is CASSLVQRTPAYGYTF. CDR3 in DNA: TGCGCCAGCAGCTTGGTACAGCGGACCCCTGCCTATGGCTACACCTTC.

J is TRBJ1-1 and V is TRBV2; 7 bases align to TRBD1. CDR3 size: 13 residues. The ends lost 7 bases at V and 4 bases at J; junction bases unmatched: 6. The germline gives CDR1 SNHLY, CDR2 FYNNEI. This CDR3 is CASTRTGVTEAFF. DNA for the CDR3: TGTGCCAGCACCAGAACAGGGGTCACTGAAGCTTTCTTT.

The chain employs TRBV10-3 and TRBJ2-1; the D gene is possibly TRBD1 (6 bases). The CDR3 length is 14 residues. Germline values: CDR1 ENHRY, CDR2 SYGVKD. Trimming pared 5 bases from V and 6 bases from J, leaving 14 bases between. The CDR3 DNA follows: TGTGCCATCAGTACGCCCCGGACAGTCAATGAGCAGTTCTTC. Translation gives CAISTPRTVNEQFF.

This clone came up once. The J gene is TRBJ2-1, the V gene TRBV29-1; 12 bases match TRBD2. The V gene's germline CDR1 is SQVTM and CDR2 ANQGSEA. Trimming cost V 8 bases and J 8 bases; bases outside gene matches: 10. The CDR3 is 14 amino acids. The CDR3 DNA sequence: TGCAGCTCGGCTACTAGCGGGGGGACGGATGAGCAGTTCTTC. It yields the protein CSSATSGGTDEQFF.

In DNA form, the CDR3 reads TGCGCCAGCAGCTTAACCGGGACTAGCTCTGGGGCCAACGTCCTGACTTTC. Its translation is CASSLTGTSSGANVLTF. This rearrangement joins TRBV5-1 to TRBJ2-6, with TRBD2 identical over 8 bases. Per the germline V gene, CDR1 is SGHRS and CDR2 is YFSETQ. CDR3 length equals 17 residues. After removal of 2 bases from V and 0 bases from J, the junction contained 4 bases not matched to a gene.

The V gene is TRBV10-3, the J gene TRBJ2-7; D is ambiguous. The V gene's germline CDR1 is ENHRY and CDR2 SYGVKD. V lost 3 bases and J 3 bases, leaving 6 bases between the germline ends. This CDR3 has 12 residues. The CDR3 region has the DNA TGTGCCATCAGTGACCAGAACTACGAGCAGTACTTC. Residues: CAISDQNYEQYF.

V and J are TRBV9 and TRBJ1-2; D perhaps matches TRBD1 (5 bases). Trimming removed 6 bases at V and 6 bases at J, with 24 bases between. Germline V lookup: CDR1 SGDLS, CDR2 YYNGEE. The CDR3 runs 16 residues. The CDR3 is CASTRKRDVGLDGYTF. As DNA, the CDR3 is TGTGCCAGCACCCGAAAGCGGGACGTAGGCCTCGATGGCTACACCTTC.

Concerning this clone: This specimen includes other DNA sequences encoding the same CDR3. The V gene is TRBV6-2 or TRBV6-3, the J gene TRBJ1-5, with no clear D. Germline V CDR1 and CDR2: MNHEY, SVGEGT. The CDR3 has 13 amino acids. V gave up 2 bases and J gave up 2 bases, with 4 bases separating them. The CDR3, as DNA: TGTGCCAGCAGTTACCGCGGCAATCAGCCCCAGCATTTT. Translating it yields CASSYRGNQPQHF.

The J gene is TRBJ2-7, the V gene TRBV6-6; possibly TRBD1 for D (6 bases). The germline V gene encodes CDR1 MNHNY and CDR2 SVGAGI (reference sequence). This CDR3 is 15 amino acids long. Trimming removed 9 bases at V and 0 bases at J, with 18 bases between. CDR3 amino acids: CASLTGTISSYEQYF. The DNA for the CDR3 is TGTGCCAGTCTGACCGGGACAATAAGCTCCTACGAGCAGTACTTC.

The CDR3 sequence: CASSSGTNTEAFF. CDR3 sequence (DNA): TGTGCCAGTAGTAGCGGGACGAACACTGAAGCTTTCTTT. The chain uses TRBV19 and TRBJ1-1; tentative D call: TRBD1 (5 bases). The CDR3 totals 13 residues. The germline CDR1 and CDR2 sequences are LNHDA and SQIVND (reference sequence). The germline V and J ends were trimmed by 4 bases and 1 base, with 7 bases remaining between them.

This clone appeared once. V gene TRBV24-1 combines with J gene TRBJ1-2; 9 nucleotides line up with TRBD1. There are 13 residues in the CDR3. J lost 8 bases, V lost 3 bases, and 3 bases had no gene match. Germline V gene data show CDR1 as KGHDR and CDR2 as SFDVKD. The CDR3 nucleotides read TGTGCCACCAGTGATGGGGACAGGGCAGGCTACACCTTC. Translation: CATSDGDRAGYTF.

This clone was observed once. This chain joins TRBV7-2 and TRBJ2-3, with D possibly being TRBD1 (5 bases). V shed 10 bases and J shed 1 base, with 9 bases lying between them. This CDR3 has 12 residues. The germline V gene encodes CDR1 SGHTA and CDR2 FQGNSA. The CDR3 DNA follows: TGTGCCACCACCAGGGGCACAGATACGCAGTATTTT. Protein product: CATTRGTDTQYF.

The V and J genes are TRBV29-1 and TRBJ1-1; D not certain. This CDR3 comprises 13 residues. Trimming took 3 bases from V and 5 from J, leaving 13 bases between them. Per germline, CDR1 SQVTM and CDR2 ANQGSEA. Here the CDR3 DNA reads TGCAGCGTTGACCCGTCCGGGAGTACTGAAGCTTTCTTT. Protein: CSVDPSGSTEAFF.

The table lists this clone with a count of one. The chain couples TRBV3-1 (or the pseudogene TRBV3-2) to TRBJ1-3, with a possible D match to TRBD1 (6 bases). V lost 0 bases, J lost 3 bases, and 9 bases lay in between. There are 15 residues in the CDR3. CDR1 is LGHDT, CDR2 YNNKEL, per germline (reference sequence). CDR3 sequence (DNA): TGTGCCAGCAGCCAAGACCAGGGGAGTGGAAACACCATATATTTT. Translated: CASSQDQGSGNTIYF.

J is TRBJ2-2 and V is TRBV3-1 (or the pseudogene TRBV3-2); D unclear. The CDR3 has 12 residues. CDR1 and CDR2 (germline): LGHDT, YNNKEL (reference sequence). The germline V and J ends were trimmed by 2 bases and 4 bases, with 2 bases remaining between them. The CDR3 nucleotides are TGTGCCAGCAGCCAAAGCACCGGGGAGCTGTTTTTT. The encoded protein is CASSQSTGELFF.

J is TRBJ2-3 and V is TRBV14; D may be TRBD2 (5 bases). The germline gives CDR1 SGHDN, CDR2 FVKESK. The CDR3 loop spans 14 amino acids. V gave up 4 bases and J gave up 5 bases, with 13 bases separating them. The CDR3 spells CASSPDFPLDTQYF. CDR3 sequence (DNA): TGTGCCAGCAGCCCGGACTTCCCTCTAGATACGCAGTATTTT.

The chain recombines TRBV2 with TRBJ2-7, with unresolved D. Between the trimmed V and J ends, which lost 3 bases and 8 bases, there was a span of 8 bases. The V gene's germline CDR1 is SNHLY and CDR2 FYNNEI. The CDR3 runs 11 residues. The CDR3 DNA sequence: TGTGCCAGCAGTGAGTGGGGTAAGCAGTACTTC. Translation gives CASSEWGKQYF.

The V gene is TRBV27, the J gene TRBJ1-4, with 9 bases aligning to TRBD1. V gave up 8 bases and J gave up 4 bases; unmatched junction bases: 5. The germline V gene encodes CDR1 MNHEY and CDR2 SMNVEV (reference sequence). This CDR3 is built from 14 residues. The CDR3 DNA follows: TGTGCCAGCGGGCGGACAGGGGTTAATGAAAAACTGTTTTTT. Protein product: CASGRTGVNEKLFF.